The rows below give T cell receptor beta chains drawn from one sample of a study of early stage breast cancer tumors. Using immunoSEQ multiplex PCR, the repertoire was profiled, and TCRdb retains in-frame clones only, with some absent. The sample yields some 7,800 clones, approximately 77% seen once. The sequenced sample was normal breast tissue next to the tumor. Every receptor here comes from a person aged 55 to 75 with breast cancer. Both conserved end residues are trimmed from each CDR3. The D gene is left open where the match is weak.

d_call v_call cdr3_aa
- TRBV2 ATQGTHNSPLH
- TRBV5-1 ASSFYNEQF
- TRBV11-2 ASSLDRVTGELF
TRBD1 TRBV12-5 ASALNRGQETQY
TRBD1 TRBV27 ASSFPGTGKRRQY
- TRBV7-6 ASSLASAATDTQY
- TRBV28 ASSLWGGIYEQY
- TRBV15 ATSSPRGSGANVLT
TRBD2 TRBV7-2 ASSGLAGNEQF
- TRBV5-6 ASSFLPGPYYEQY
- TRBV6-1 ASRTDASYGYT
- TRBV19 ASSPSNSGSPSYEQY
- TRBV15 ATSRDEQGLSGANVLT
- TRBV2 ASSEARAVPG
TRBD2 TRBV4-1 ASSQEGLAGGVGQF
- TRBV11-3 ASSPGAGAYEQY
TRBD1 TRBV2 ARQTGQGDNEQF
- TRBV10-1 ASSEGPMRGPSTDTQY
TRBD1 TRBV6-5 ARWDRGYEQY
- TRBV11-3 ASSLGGQPKGVNEQF
TRBD2 TRBV19 ASKERGSTDTQY
- TRBV9 ASSSITEAF
TRBD2 TRBV5-5 ASSFYPGLAGSYEQY
TRBD1 TRBV6-1 ATLRGTGDAF
- TRBV7-8 ASSLGRLGGYGNQPQH
- TRBV5-6 ASSRDRDQPQH
TRBD1 TRBV28 ASSSDRGRNYGYT
TRBD1 TRBV2 ASSGQGTQVL
TRBD1 TRBV6-1 ASSGDRGRDGYT
TRBD1 TRBV19 ASSIGQGSYEQY
- TRBV2 ASSPQGFSNQPQH
- TRBV29-1 SVGPGNYEQY
TRBD1 TRBV19 ASSIAGQGASQSSYNEQF
- TRBV11-3 ASSLGVQLQETQY
TRBD1 TRBV7-2 ASSARTGPYEQY
- TRBV5-1 ASSPGGRITTNTGELF
- TRBV7-8 ASSFVLGSSGYT
- TRBV7-2 ASSPRGGTSNQPQH
- TRBV29-1 SVGVGETQY
TRBD2 TRBV4-1 ASSTRNPLAGGSGELF
- TRBV7-9 ASSLSGYNYGYT
TRBD1 TRBV18 ASSPDRGNTEAF
- TRBV5-5 ASSLRSGAPSGANVLT
TRBD2 TRBV5-1 ASSLESGTSGRVGYNEQF
- TRBV19 ASSTAALGAKNIQY
TRBD1 TRBV9 ASSSGQARSEQF
- TRBV9 ASSGQGNTIY
- TRBV7-2 ASSFPRGVETQY
- TRBV9 ASSVAGVGQPQH
- TRBV28 ATRQYYGYT
TRBD1 TRBV5-1 ASSLTGEIYEQY
- TRBV25-1 ASSETRAGNSPLH
TRBD1 TRBV10-3 AAGTGDANQPQH
TRBD1 TRBV10-3 AIRRQGRDTIY
TRBD1 TRBV5-1 ASSLEGVRQGVGGYGYT